The rows below give T cell receptor beta chains drawn from one sample of a study of blood T cells in healthy people across ages. TCRdb itself ran the 5' RACE reads through MiXCR, one entry per CDR3 protein. The repertoire consists of about 630,000 distinct CDR3 sequences, with roughly 21% occurring once and the leading ten covering approximately 3.7%. The specimen was blood. The receptors were gathered from a man between 70 and 80 years old in good health. CDR3s include the opening cysteine and the closing phenylalanine or tryptophan. Each record gives: clone size, D gene, J gene, V gene, CDR3 DNA, CDR3 protein. The D gene is left open where the match is weak. Clone size is not always given. Where it is, it says once, few, many or a class for expanded clones.

few TRBD2 TRBJ2-3 TRBV7-9 TGTGCCAGCAGCCCTCGGACTAGCGGGAGAGCTAGCACAGATACGCAGTATTTT CASSPRTSGRASTDTQYF
few TRBD1 TRBJ1-1 TRBV7-9 TGTGCCAGCAGCCCCCGACAGGGGAGTACGGGGAACACTGAAGCTTTCTTT CASSPRQGSTGNTEAFF
- TRBD2 TRBJ2-5 TRBV3-1 TGTGCCAGCAGCCAAGGGCTAGCGGGAGACGAGACCCAGTACTTC CASSQGLAGDETQYF
few TRBD1 TRBJ1-2 TRBV7-2 TGTGCCAGCAGTCCCAGGGGGATCCTGTCTGGCTACACCTTC CASSPRGILSGYTF
- - TRBJ2-1 TRBV20-1 TGCAGTGCTAGAGAGGCTACGACGAATGAGCAGTTCTTC CSAREATTNEQFF
- - TRBJ1-2 TRBV7-9 TGTGCCAGCAGCCCCTTGGTCTATGGCTACACCTTC CASSPLVYGYTF
- - TRBJ2-3 TRBV20-1 TGCAGTGCGTTCGGGAACGCAGATACGCAGTATTTT CSAFGNADTQYF
- TRBD2 TRBJ2-1 TRBV11-2 TGTGCCAGCAGCTTAGGGGGACTAGCGGGAAAGGAAAGCTCCTACAATGAGCAGTTCTTC CASSLGGLAGKESSYNEQFF
- - TRBJ1-1 TRBV18 TGTGCCAGCTCAAAAGAAACTGAAGCTTTCTTT CASSKETEAFF
- - TRBJ2-7 TRBV18 TGTGCCAGCTCACCAACAATCACAGAGAACCCCTACGAGCAGTACTTC CASSPTITENPYEQYF
- - TRBJ2-7 TRBV4-3 TGCGCCAGCAGCCAAGGTGTGGCTTCCTACGAGCAGTACTTC CASSQGVASYEQYF
- - TRBJ2-1 TRBV20-1 TGCAGTGCTAGAGGTGACTCAAACTCCTACAATGAGCAGTTCTTC CSARGDSNSYNEQFF
- TRBD1 TRBJ2-7 TRBV7-9 TGTGCCAGCAGCTTAGCGACGGGACAGTCCTCCTACGAGCAGTACTTC CASSLATGQSSYEQYF
few - TRBJ1-5 TRBV6-1 TGTGCCAGCAGTGTGTCCCGGAGCAATCAGCCCCAGCATTTT CASSVSRSNQPQHF
- - TRBJ1-5 TRBV6-1 - CASSKEPGQVYEQYFGPGTRLQHF
many - TRBJ2-5 TRBV28 TGTGCCATCGGGACACTCTCTCCGGAGACCCAGTACTTC CAIGTLSPETQYF